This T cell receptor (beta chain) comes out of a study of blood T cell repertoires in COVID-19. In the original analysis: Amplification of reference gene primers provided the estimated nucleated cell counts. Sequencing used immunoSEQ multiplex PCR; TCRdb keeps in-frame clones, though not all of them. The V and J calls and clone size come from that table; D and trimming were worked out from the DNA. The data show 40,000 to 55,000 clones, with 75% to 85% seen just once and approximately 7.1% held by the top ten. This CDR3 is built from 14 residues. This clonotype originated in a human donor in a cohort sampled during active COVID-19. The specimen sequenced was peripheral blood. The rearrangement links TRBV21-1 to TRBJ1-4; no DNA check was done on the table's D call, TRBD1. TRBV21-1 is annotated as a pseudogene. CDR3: CASRGHVNREKLFF. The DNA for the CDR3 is TGTGCCAGCAGGGGGCATGTGAATAGGGAAAAACTGTTTTTT.